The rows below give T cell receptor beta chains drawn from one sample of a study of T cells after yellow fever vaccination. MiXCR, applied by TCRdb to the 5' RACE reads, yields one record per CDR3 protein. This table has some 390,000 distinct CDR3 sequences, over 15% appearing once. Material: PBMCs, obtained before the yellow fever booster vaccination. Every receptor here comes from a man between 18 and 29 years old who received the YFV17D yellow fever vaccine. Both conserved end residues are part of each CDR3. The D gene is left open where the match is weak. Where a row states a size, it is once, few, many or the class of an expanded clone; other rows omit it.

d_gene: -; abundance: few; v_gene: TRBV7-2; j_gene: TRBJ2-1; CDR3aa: CASSLLLRRGNSYNEQFF; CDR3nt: TGTGCCAGCAGCTTACTTTTACGGCGGGGAAACTCCTACAATGAGCAGTTCTTC
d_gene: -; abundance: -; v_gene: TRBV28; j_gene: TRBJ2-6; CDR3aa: CASSLVSRPAGANVLTF; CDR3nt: TGTGCCAGCAGTTTGGTCTCCCGTCCCGCTGGGGCCAACGTCCTGACTTTC
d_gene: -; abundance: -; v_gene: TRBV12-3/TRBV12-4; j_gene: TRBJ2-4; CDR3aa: CASSSLSTKNIQYF; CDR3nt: TGTGCCAGCAGCTCATTGTCTACCAAAAACATTCAGTACTTC
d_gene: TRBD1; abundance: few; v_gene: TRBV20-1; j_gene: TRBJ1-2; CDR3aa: CSARQGNGYTF; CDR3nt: TGCAGTGCCAGACAGGGAAATGGCTACACCTTC
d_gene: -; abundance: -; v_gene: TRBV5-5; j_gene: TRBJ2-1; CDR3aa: CASSSGWVNEQFF; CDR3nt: TGTGCCAGCAGCTCCGGCTGGGTGAATGAGCAGTTCTTC
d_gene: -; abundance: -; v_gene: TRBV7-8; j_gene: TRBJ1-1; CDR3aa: CASRTLVAEAFF; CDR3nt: TGTGCCAGCAGAACGTTGGTCGCTGAAGCTTTCTTT
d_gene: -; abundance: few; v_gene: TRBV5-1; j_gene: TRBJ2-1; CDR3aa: CASSPGPGGPNNEQFF; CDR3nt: TGCGCCAGCAGCCCGGGCCCCGGGGGGCCAAACAATGAGCAGTTCTTC
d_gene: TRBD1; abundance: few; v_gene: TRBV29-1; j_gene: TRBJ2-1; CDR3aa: CSVEGPPGGLYNEQFF; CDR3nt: TGCAGCGTTGAAGGCCCTCCAGGGGGCCTTTACAATGAGCAGTTCTTC
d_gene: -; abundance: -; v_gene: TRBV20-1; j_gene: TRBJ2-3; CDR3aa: CSARLGSTDTQYF; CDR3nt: TGCAGTGCTAGACTGGGGAGCACAGATACGCAGTATTTT
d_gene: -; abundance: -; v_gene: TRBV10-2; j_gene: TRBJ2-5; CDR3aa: CASSETIWETQYF; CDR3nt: TGCGCCAGCAGTGAGACAATTTGGGAGACCCAGTACTTC
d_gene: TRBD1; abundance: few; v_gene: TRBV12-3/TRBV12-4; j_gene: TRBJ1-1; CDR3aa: CASSWDSEAFF; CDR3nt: TGTGCCAGCAGTTGGGACAGTGAAGCTTTCTTT
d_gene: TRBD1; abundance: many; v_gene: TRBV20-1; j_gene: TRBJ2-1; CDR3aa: CSAGTGTGIWDEQFF; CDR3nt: TGCAGTGCTGGAACCGGGACAGGGATTTGGGATGAGCAGTTCTTC
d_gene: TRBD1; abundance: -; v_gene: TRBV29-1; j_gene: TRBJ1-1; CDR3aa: CSTSRDRNTEAFF; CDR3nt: TGCAGCACGTCCCGGGACAGGAACACTGAAGCTTTCTTT
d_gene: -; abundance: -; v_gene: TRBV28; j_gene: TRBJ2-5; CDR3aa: CASSLVGKTQYF; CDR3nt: TGTGCCAGCAGTTTGGTCGGGAAGACCCAGTACTTC
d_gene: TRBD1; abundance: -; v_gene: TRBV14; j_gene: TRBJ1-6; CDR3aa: CASSHRTGGSPLHF; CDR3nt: TGTGCCAGCAGCCACCGGACAGGGGGCTCACCCCTCCACTTT
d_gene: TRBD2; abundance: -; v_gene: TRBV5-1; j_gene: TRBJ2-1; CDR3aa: CASSPDQAGGLNEQFF; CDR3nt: TGCGCCAGCAGCCCCGACCAAGCGGGGGGTCTGAATGAGCAGTTCTTC
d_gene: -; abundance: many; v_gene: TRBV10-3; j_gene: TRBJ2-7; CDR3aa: CAISESKRPYEQYF; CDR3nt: TGTGCCATCAGTGAGTCGAAACGGCCCTACGAGCAGTACTTC
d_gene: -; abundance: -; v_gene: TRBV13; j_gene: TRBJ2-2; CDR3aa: CASSPTFPQGRETGELFF; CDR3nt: TGTGCCAGCAGCCCAACATTCCCCCAGGGGCGCGAGACCGGGGAGCTGTTTTTT
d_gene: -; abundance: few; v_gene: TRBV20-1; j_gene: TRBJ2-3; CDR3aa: CSARGGYLAVGDTQYF; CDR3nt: TGCAGTGCTAGAGGGGGGTATCTGGCGGTCGGAGATACGCAGTATTTT
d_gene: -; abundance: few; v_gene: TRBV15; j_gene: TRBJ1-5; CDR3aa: CATSRAGSGAQPQHF; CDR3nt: TGTGCCACCAGCAGAGCGGGGTCGGGGGCTCAGCCCCAGCATTTT
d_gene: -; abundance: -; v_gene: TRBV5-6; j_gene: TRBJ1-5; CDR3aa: CASSGGGPYQPQHF; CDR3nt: TGTGCCAGCAGCGGGGGCGGGCCTTATCAGCCCCAGCATTTT
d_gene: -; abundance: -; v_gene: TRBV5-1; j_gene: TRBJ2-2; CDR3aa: CASKGVELFF; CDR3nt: TGCGCCAGCAAGGGAGTAGAGCTGTTTTTT
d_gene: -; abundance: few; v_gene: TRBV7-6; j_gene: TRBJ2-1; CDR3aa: CASSLGGATYNEQFF; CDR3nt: TGTGCCAGCAGCCTGGGGGGGGCAACGTACAATGAGCAGTTCTTC
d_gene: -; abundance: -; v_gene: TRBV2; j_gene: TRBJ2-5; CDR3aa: CASSELVTQETQYF; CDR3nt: TGTGCCAGCAGTGAATTGGTCACCCAAGAGACCCAGTACTTC
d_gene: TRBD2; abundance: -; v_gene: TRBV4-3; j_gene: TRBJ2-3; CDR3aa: CASSQDSGTRTDTQYF; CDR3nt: TGCGCCAGCAGCCAAGATAGCGGGACTCGCACAGATACGCAGTATTTT
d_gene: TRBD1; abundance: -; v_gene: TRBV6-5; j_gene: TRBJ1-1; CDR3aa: CASSSGTGAHTEAFF; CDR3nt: TGTGCCAGCAGTTCAGGGACAGGGGCGCACACTGAAGCTTTCTTT
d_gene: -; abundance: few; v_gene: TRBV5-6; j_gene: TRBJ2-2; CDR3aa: CASSVLGGPTGELFF; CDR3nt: TGTGCCAGCAGCGTGCTGGGGGGGCCCACCGGGGAGCTGTTTTTT
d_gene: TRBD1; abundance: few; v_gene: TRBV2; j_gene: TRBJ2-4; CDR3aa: CASSDGTGVPNPYF; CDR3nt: TGTGCCAGCAGTGATGGGACAGGGGTCCCCAACCCCTACTTC
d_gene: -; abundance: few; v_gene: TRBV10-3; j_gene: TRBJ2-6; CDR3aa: CAISGGPGANVLTF; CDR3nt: TGTGCCATCAGTGGAGGCCCTGGGGCCAACGTCCTGACTTTC
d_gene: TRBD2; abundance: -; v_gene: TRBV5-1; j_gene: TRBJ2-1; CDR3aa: CASSPRYTGGPHEQFF; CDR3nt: TGCGCCAGCAGCCCGAGATATACGGGGGGGCCCCATGAGCAGTTCTTC
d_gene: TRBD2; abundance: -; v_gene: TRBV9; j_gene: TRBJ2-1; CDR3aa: CASSPQWGLDNEQFF; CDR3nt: TGTGCCAGCAGCCCGCAGTGGGGACTAGACAATGAGCAGTTCTTC
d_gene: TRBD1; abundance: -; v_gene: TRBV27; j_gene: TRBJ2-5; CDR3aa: CASKAGGETQYF; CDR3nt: TGTGCCAGCAAGGCAGGGGGAGAGACCCAGTACTTC
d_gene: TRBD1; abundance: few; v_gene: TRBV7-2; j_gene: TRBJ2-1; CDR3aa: CASSEDRGSYNEQFF; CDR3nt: TGTGCCAGCAGCGAGGACAGGGGGTCCTACAATGAGCAGTTCTTC
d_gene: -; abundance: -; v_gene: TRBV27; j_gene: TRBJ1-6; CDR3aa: CASSPRSPPGLYNSPLHF; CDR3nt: TGTGCCAGCAGCCCGCGGTCCCCTCCTGGGCTTTATAATTCACCCCTCCACTTT
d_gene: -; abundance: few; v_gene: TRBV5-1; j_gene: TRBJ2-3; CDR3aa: CASSRNRGGSTDTQYF; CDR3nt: TGCGCCAGCAGCCGAAACAGGGGAGGAAGCACAGATACGCAGTATTTT
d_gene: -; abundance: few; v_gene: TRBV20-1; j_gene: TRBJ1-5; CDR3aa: CSAIPSYGNQPQHF; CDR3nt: TGCAGTGCTATCCCGTCTTATGGCAATCAGCCCCAGCATTTT
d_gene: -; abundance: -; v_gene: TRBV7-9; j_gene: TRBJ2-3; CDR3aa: CASSLARDTQYF; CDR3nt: TGTGCCAGCAGCTTAGCTCGAGATACGCAGTATTTT
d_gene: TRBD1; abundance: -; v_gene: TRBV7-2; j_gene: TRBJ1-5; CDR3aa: CASSLGQGPLTDQPQHF; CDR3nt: TGTGCCAGCAGCTTAGGACAGGGCCCGCTGACAGATCAGCCCCAGCATTTT
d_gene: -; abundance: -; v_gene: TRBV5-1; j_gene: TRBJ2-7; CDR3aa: CASSEVPSSYEQYF; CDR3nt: TGCGCCAGCAGTGAGGTCCCGAGCTCCTACGAGCAGTACTTC
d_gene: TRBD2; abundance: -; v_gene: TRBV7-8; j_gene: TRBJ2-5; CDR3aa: CASSLGGGVETQYF; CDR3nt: TGTGCCAGCAGCTTAGGCGGGGGTGTGGAGACCCAGTACTTC
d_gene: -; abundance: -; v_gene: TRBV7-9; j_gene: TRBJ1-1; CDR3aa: CASSLVGKAFF; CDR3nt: TGTGCCAGCAGCTTAGTAGGGAAAGCTTTCTTT
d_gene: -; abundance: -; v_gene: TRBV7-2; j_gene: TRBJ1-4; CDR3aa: CASKPPTNEKLFF; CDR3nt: TGTGCCAGCAAACCCCCAACTAATGAAAAACTGTTTTTT
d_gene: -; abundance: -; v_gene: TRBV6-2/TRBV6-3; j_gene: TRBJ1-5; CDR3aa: CASSTMTFESNQPQHF; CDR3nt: TGTGCCAGCAGTACCATGACATTTGAGAGCAATCAGCCCCAGCATTTT
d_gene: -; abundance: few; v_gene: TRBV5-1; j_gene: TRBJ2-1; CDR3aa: CASSWAGLDEQFF; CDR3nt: TGCGCCAGCAGCTGGGCGGGGCTGGATGAGCAGTTCTTC
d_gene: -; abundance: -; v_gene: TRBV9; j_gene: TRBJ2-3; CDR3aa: CASSVETSTDTQYF; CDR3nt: TGTGCCAGCAGCGTAGAGACTAGCACAGATACGCAGTATTTT
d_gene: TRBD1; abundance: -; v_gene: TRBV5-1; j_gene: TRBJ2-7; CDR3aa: CASSLTTGAYEQYF; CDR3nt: TGCGCCAGCAGCTTGACGACAGGGGCCTACGAGCAGTACTTC